This T cell receptor (beta chain) was recorded in a study of neoadjuvant anti-PD-1 for oral cavity cancer. Time point defined: after neoadjuvant nivolumab, at surgical resection. Produced via immunoSEQ multiplex PCR; TCRdb's table is partial and in-frame only. The table lists approximately 13,000 clones, 76% of them singletons, with under 2.5% in the top ten. V lost 2 bases to trimming and J lost 6 bases, with 28 bases between them. The CDR3 consists of 20 residues. Germline V gene sequence: CDR1 MDHEN, CDR2 SYDVKM. The TCR was taken from a person between 40 and 85 years old with oral cavity squamous cell carcinoma. The rearrangement links TRBV28 to TRBJ2-2, with TRBD2 as a possible D gene (5 bases). Sequencing was performed on PBMCs, taken after nivolumab (anti-PD-1) treatment. CDR3 region: CASSLVSIRNRLRASGELFF. CDR3 sequence (DNA): TGTGCCAGCAGTTTAGTATCCATCAGAAACCGACTAAGGGCCTCCGGGGAGCTGTTTTTT.